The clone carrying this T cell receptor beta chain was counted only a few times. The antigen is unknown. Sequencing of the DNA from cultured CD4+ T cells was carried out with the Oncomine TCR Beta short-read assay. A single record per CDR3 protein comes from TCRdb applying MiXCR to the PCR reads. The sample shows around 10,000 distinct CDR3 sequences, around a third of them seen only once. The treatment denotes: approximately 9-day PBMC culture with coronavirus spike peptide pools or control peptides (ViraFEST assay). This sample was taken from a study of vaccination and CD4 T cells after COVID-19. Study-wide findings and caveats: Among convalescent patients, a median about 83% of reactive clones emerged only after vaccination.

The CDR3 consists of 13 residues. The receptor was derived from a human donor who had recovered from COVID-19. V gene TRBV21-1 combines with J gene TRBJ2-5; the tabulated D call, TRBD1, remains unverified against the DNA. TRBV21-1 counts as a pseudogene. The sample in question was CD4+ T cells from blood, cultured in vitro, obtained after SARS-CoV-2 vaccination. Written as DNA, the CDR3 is TGTGCCAGCAGGCACAGGGGGGGCGTGACCCAGTACTTC. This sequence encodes CASRHRGGVTQYF.